The 25 T cell receptor beta chains presented below share a single source sample, sequenced in a study of regulatory T cells in long-lasting Graves disease. Both iRepertoire HTBI primers and Arm-PCR of CDR3 regions were used to build the TCR beta libraries. TCRdb passed the multiplex PCR reads through MiXCR, listing each CDR3 protein once. The data hold approximately 350,000 distinct CDR3 sequences, with about a sixth observed a single time. The sample's time point: newly diagnosed GD, antithyroid drugs for less than 3 months. Making the TCR library involved RNA that had been extracted from PBMCs. The data were also submitted as part of a second study, on T cells in Graves' hyperthyroidism and ophthalmopathy.

This material consisted of peripheral blood mononuclear cells (PBMCs), taken at new diagnosis, from a patient treated with antithyroid drugs. The receptors come from a man aged 35-49 years with Graves disease.

This clonotype was detected many times. The chain carries TRBV2 and TRBJ1-6, with 7 bases fitting TRBD1. The CDR3 has 15 residues. J lost 7 bases, V lost 8 bases, and 11 bases had no gene match. The germline CDR1 and CDR2 sequences are SNHLY and FYNNEI. The CDR3 reads CASGIDRAGNSPLHF. CDR3 bases: TGTGCCAGCGGAATCGACAGGGCAGGAAATTCACCCCTCCACTTT.

This clonotype was seen repeatedly, ten times or more. The V gene is TRBV2, the J gene TRBJ2-5; D is perhaps TRBD2 (5 bases). The V end lost 7 bases, the J end lost 5 bases, and 17 bases lay between the germline ends. CDR1 is SNHLY and CDR2 is FYNNEI in the germline V gene. This CDR3 spans 14 amino acids. For the CDR3, the DNA is TGTGCCAGCAACAGCCCAGCGGAGGTCGAGACCCAGTACTTC. Translation gives CASNSPAEVETQYF.

This clonotype was detected ten times or more. The chain couples TRBV6-1 to TRBJ1-5; the D gene is possibly TRBD1 (6 bases). The CDR3 spans 15 residues. Germline CDR1 MNHNS, CDR2 SASEGT. The V and J ends lost 6 bases and 2 bases respectively, with 14 bases between them. CDR3: CASRPQGPGNQPQHF. Written as DNA, the CDR3 is TGTGCCAGCAGACCCCAGGGGCCGGGCAATCAGCCCCAGCATTTT.

This clonotype turned up a few times. The rearrangement joins TRBV5-6 to TRBJ2-4, with D possibly called TRBD1 or TRBD2 (6 bases each). The ends were cut back, 4 bases at V and 0 bases at J, with 14 bases in the middle. The V gene's germline CDR1 is SGHDT and CDR2 YYEEEE. The CDR3 runs 16 residues. In nucleotides, the CDR3 is TGTGCCAGCAGCAGACCGGGGGCCAAAGCCAAAAACATTCAGTACTTC. It yields the protein CASSRPGAKAKNIQYF.

This clonotype was seen at least ten times. This chain links TRBV5-1 with TRBJ1-1; 7 nucleotides match TRBD1. The germline CDR1 and CDR2 sequences are SGHRS and YFSETQ. This CDR3 comprises 14 residues. The J segment lost 3 bases and the V segment lost 3 bases, leaving 5 bases of the junction unmatched. The CDR3 protein is CASSSGGGDTEAFF. For the CDR3, the DNA is TGCGCCAGCAGCTCAGGGGGGGGGGACACTGAAGCTTTCTTT.

In regard to this clonotype: It is likely a read error: a sequence one base away is far more abundant. J is TRBJ2-1 and V is TRBV24-1; D is undetermined. With 2 bases removed from V and 9 bases from J, the gap between germline ends came to 13 bases. CDR1 is KGHDR and CDR2 is SFDVKD in the germline V gene. The CDR3 contains 14 residues. CDR3 sequence (DNA): TGTGCCACCAGTGATTGGAACAAGGCCGGTGAGCAGTTCTTC. Amino acids: CATSDWNKAGEQFF.

This clonotype was counted a few times. The chain couples TRBV4-3 to TRBJ1-1; D call uncertain. Looked up from germline, CDR1 is LGHNA and CDR2 is YSLEER. The CDR3 has 14 amino acids. V lost 0 bases to trimming and J lost 2 bases, with 7 bases between them. CDR3 protein: CASSQDIRNTEAFF. CDR3 nucleotide sequence: TGCGCCAGCAGCCAAGATATCCGTAACACTGAAGCTTTCTTT.

This clonotype has at least ten counts. J is TRBJ2-5 and V is TRBV20-1; 13 nucleotides agree with TRBD2. The CDR3 contains 17 residues. Germline CDR1 DFQATT, CDR2 SNEGSKA (reference sequence). V was pared by 0 bases and J by 3 bases, with 7 bases of the junction left unmatched. The CDR3 DNA reads as TGCAGTGCTAGAGATTTGAAGACTAGCGGGGGGAAAGAGACCCAGTACTTC. Its translation: CSARDLKTSGGKETQYF.

The V gene is TRBV2, the J gene TRBJ1-3; TRBD1 matches at 9 bases. Germline V gene data show CDR1 as SNHLY and CDR2 as FYNNEI. The V and J ends lost 6 bases and 2 bases, in that order; junction bases with no gene match: 5. This CDR3 spans 15 amino acids. Here the CDR3 reads CASSRGQGPGNTIYF. As DNA, the CDR3 is TGTGCCAGCAGCAGGGGACAGGGCCCTGGAAACACCATATATTTT.

Many counts were recorded for this clonotype. The chain is built from TRBV5-1 and TRBJ2-1; the match to TRBD2 covers 13 bases. Germline V CDR1 and CDR2: SGHRS, YFSETQ. The length of the CDR3 is 19 residues. V was clipped by 0 bases and J by 0 bases; unmatched bases: 6. The CDR3: CASSLDGLAGAVSYNEQFF. CDR3 DNA: TGCGCCAGCAGCTTGGATGGACTAGCGGGGGCCGTCTCCTACAATGAGCAGTTCTTC.

Note on this clonotype: Mismatch with germline at one junction end may stem from a read error. The J gene is TRBJ1-1, the V gene TRBV4-3, with D possibly matching TRBD1 (6 bases). Germline V gene lookup returns CDR1 LGHNA and CDR2 YSLEER. This CDR3 is 14 amino acids long. In nucleotides, the CDR3 is TGCGCCATCAGCCGCGGACAGTTGAACACTGAAGCTTTCTTT. Encoded protein: CAISRGQLNTEAFF.

This chain joins TRBV5-4 and TRBJ2-7, with D possibly being TRBD1 or TRBD2 (5 bases each). The germline gives CDR1 SGHNT, CDR2 YYREEE (reference sequence). The CDR3 is 16 residues long. Trimming shortened V by 4 bases and J by 1 base, and 18 bases separated the two germline ends. CDR3 bases: TGTGCCAGCAGCGCGGGTTCTGAGGGGCGATCCTACGAGCAGTACTTC. This translates into CASSAGSEGRSYEQYF. Looking up the rest from reference TRBV5-4 and TRBJ2-7 gives the full variable domain: ETGVTQSPTHLIKTRGQQVTLRCSSQSGHNTVSWYQQALGQGPQFIFQYYREEENGRGNFPPRFSGLQFPNYSSELNVNALELDDSALYLCASSAGSEGRSYEQYFGPGTRLTVT.

In this sample, this clonotype turned up many times. The rearrangement uses TRBV7-3 and TRBJ2-7, with D possibly TRBD2 on 7 matching bases. CDR1 is SGHTA and CDR2 is FQGTGA in the germline V gene. V was shortened by 2 bases and J by 2 bases, with 19 bases between the two germline ends. The CDR3 length is 17 residues. CDR3 amino acids: CASSLFGGLHKAYEQYF. The CDR3 bases are TGTGCCAGCAGCTTATTCGGGGGGCTCCACAAGGCCTACGAGCAGTACTTC.

Turning to this clonotype: One base separates it from a far larger clone, so it is likely a read error. The chain joins TRBV6-2 or TRBV6-3 to TRBJ2-4, with 14 bases lining up with TRBD2. CDR1 is MNHEY, CDR2 SVGEGT, per germline. The CDR3 runs to 15 residues. The trim removed 0 bases at V and 13 bases at J, leaving 5 bases unmatched. The CDR3 DNA is TGTGCCAGCAGTTACTCGACTAGCGGGGGGGTTGAGCAGTACTTC. It specifies CASSYSTSGGVEQYF.

This clonotype was found many times. The genes are TRBV20-1 and TRBJ2-1; D possibly corresponds to TRBD2 (7 bases). Germline CDR1 and CDR2: DFQATT and SNEGSKA (reference sequence). Deletions cut 5 bases from V and 8 bases from J, with 13 bases between. The CDR3 covers 12 residues. CDR3 region: CSAVRGLDEQFF. CDR3 bases: TGCAGTGCTGTGCGGGGGCTCGATGAGCAGTTCTTC.

V and J are TRBV6-1 and TRBJ2-1; D is possibly TRBD1 or TRBD2 (5 bases each). The CDR3 runs to 14 residues. In germline, CDR1 is MNHNS, CDR2 SASEGT. Trimming pared 3 bases from V and 9 bases from J, leaving 15 bases between. CDR3 protein: CASSDLGWGTEQFF. The CDR3 DNA follows: TGTGCCAGCAGTGATCTTGGGTGGGGGACTGAGCAGTTCTTC.

This clonotype was observed a few times. This rearrangement joins TRBV6-1 to TRBJ1-5; possible D gene TRBD1, 5 bases. CDR1 and CDR2 from the germline V gene are MNHNS and SASEGT. The CDR3 totals 15 residues. Trimming removed 2 bases at V and 5 bases at J, with 13 bases between. CDR3 nucleotide sequence: TGTGCCAGCAGTGAACGGCTAGGGGTCGATCAGCCCCAGCATTTT. This gives the protein CASSERLGVDQPQHF.

This sequence joins TRBV10-2 and TRBJ1-1; 9 nucleotides agree with TRBD1. This CDR3 contains 17 residues. Trimming at V came to 3 bases and at J to 5 bases, leaving 13 bases not matched to a gene. Germline CDR1 reads WSHSY; CDR2 reads SAAADI. CDR3 nucleotides: TGCGCCAGCAGTGAAAGTCCCGGGACAGGGATGAGGACTGAAGCTTTCTTT. Amino acid sequence: CASSESPGTGMRTEAFF.

This clonotype was found many times. The chain couples TRBV12-5 to TRBJ2-1; 8 nucleotides match TRBD1. V trimming: 4 bases; J trimming: 7 bases; junction bases outside the gene matches: 12. The CDR3 runs 16 residues. Germline loops: CDR1 LGHNT, CDR2 FRNRAP. CDR3 region: CASGYDPRGRVNEQFF. In nucleotides, the CDR3 is TGTGCTAGTGGTTATGATCCCAGGGGGCGCGTAAATGAGCAGTTCTTC.

The CDR3 nucleotides are TGTGCCAGCAGCCGGGGCGCTAGCGGGATCACCGGGGAGCTGTTTTTT. This codes for CASSRGASGITGELFF. V and J are TRBV7-2 and TRBJ2-2, with 9 bases aligning to TRBD2. Germline trimming cut 5 bases from V and 4 bases from J; bases unmatched to any gene: 8. This CDR3 has 16 amino acids. Germline V gene lookup returns CDR1 SGHTA and CDR2 FQGNSA.

The table lists this clonotype with many counts. The rearrangement joins TRBV7-2 to TRBJ1-5; no firm D call. There are 12 residues in the CDR3. V was cut by 4 bases and J by 9 bases, with 10 bases left in between. Germline V gene data show CDR1 as SGHTA and CDR2 as FQGNSA. CDR3 DNA: TGTGCCAGCAGCTCGGATCTGGGGCCCCAGCATTTT. This encodes CASSSDLGPQHF.

This clonotype was counted ten times or more. The CDR3 region is CASSPQGGRSIKQYF. The CDR3 nucleotides are TGTGCCAGCAGCCCCCAGGGGGGCAGGTCTATCAAGCAGTACTTC. V and J are TRBV7-2 and TRBJ2-7; a possible D gene is TRBD1 (7 bases). The CDR3 is 15 amino acids. Trimming removed 5 bases at V and 8 bases at J, with 22 bases between. Germline V gene lookup returns CDR1 SGHTA and CDR2 FQGNSA.

This clonotype was observed many times. The chain employs TRBV9 and TRBJ1-5; D unclear. This CDR3 has 13 amino acids. In germline, CDR1 is SGDLS, CDR2 YYNGEE. Trimming stripped 3 bases from V and 0 bases from J, with 4 bases between. Here the CDR3 reads CASSGDSNQPQHF. The DNA of the CDR3 is TGTGCCAGCAGCGGAGATAGCAATCAGCCCCAGCATTTT.

The gene calls are TRBV20-1 and TRBJ2-1; 7 nucleotides align to TRBD1. V dropped 0 bases and J dropped 15; count of bases not matched to a gene: 5. CDR3 length: 11 amino acids. Germline CDR1 DFQATT, CDR2 SNEGSKA (reference sequence). DNA for the CDR3: TGCAGTGCTAGAGATCGACAGGGACGGTTCTTC. It is translated as CSARDRQGRFF.

This clonotype was counted ten times or more. The chain employs TRBV5-1 and TRBJ2-1, with 7 bases fitting TRBD2. The J segment lost 5 bases and the V segment lost 4 bases, leaving 9 bases of the junction unmatched. Germline V lookup: CDR1 SGHRS, CDR2 YFSETQ. The CDR3 runs 15 residues. As DNA, the CDR3 is TGCGCCAGCAGCCTTCTGGCGGGGGTTAACAATGAGCAGTTCTTC. This gives the protein CASSLLAGVNNEQFF.